Listed below are T cell receptor beta chains from one sample, sequenced in a study of PD-1 blockade in classical Hodgkin lymphoma. Sequencing was performed with immunoSEQ multiplex PCR; in TCRdb, only in-frame clones are kept and a portion is missing. The repertoire holds approximately 89,000 clones, with over 80% as singletons. Source: peripheral blood mononuclear cells (PBMCs), taken before the fourth cycle of nivolumab. These receptor sequences come from a human donor with classical Hodgkin lymphoma. Each CDR3 is given with its conserved first and last residue. D genes are given only for firm matches. Clone sizes are given selectively: once, few, many, or a class where the clone is expanded.

TRBJ2-7	NA	TRBD1	TRBV28	CASIEGARSYEQYF	TGTGCCAGCATAGAGGGGGCGCGGTCCTACGAGCAGTACTTC
TRBJ2-2	NA	NA	TRBV5-6	CASSFQGIHTGELFF	TGTGCCAGCAGCTTTCAAGGGATTCACACCGGGGAGCTGTTTTTT
TRBJ2-1	NA	TRBD2	TRBV4-2	CASSPAGDPPNEQFF	TGTGCCAGCAGCCCGGCGGGAGATCCTCCTAATGAGCAGTTCTTC
TRBJ1-2	few	NA	TRBV28	CASSFYRVERTYGYTF	TGTGCCAGCAGTTTCTACAGGGTGGAGAGGACCTATGGCTACACCTTC
TRBJ1-2	NA	NA	TRBV5-6	CASSFIRGGGYTF	TGTGCCAGCAGCTTTATCCGAGGAGGTGGCTACACCTTC
TRBJ2-1	NA	TRBD1	TRBV27	CASSLSPWGQGQYNEQFF	TGTGCCAGCAGTTTATCACCGTGGGGACAGGGCCAATACAATGAGCAGTTCTTC
TRBJ2-1	NA	TRBD2	TRBV4-2	CASSRGTSGINEQFF	TGTGCCAGCAGCCGAGGGACTAGCGGGATTAATGAGCAGTTCTTC
TRBJ1-1	few	NA	TRBV10-3	CAISDWGVPFF	TGTGCCATCAGTGACTGGGGGGTACCTTTCTTT
TRBJ2-1	NA	TRBD2	TRBV5-1	CASSDSGSSYNEQFF	TGCGCCAGCAGCGATAGCGGGAGCTCCTACAATGAGCAGTTCTTC
TRBJ2-2	NA	TRBD2	TRBV4-1	CASSQDWGGRPTGELFF	TGCGCCAGCAGCCAAGATTGGGGCGGGAGGCCCACCGGGGAGCTGTTTTTT
TRBJ2-7	NA	TRBD2	TRBV29-1	CSVEMATSGASYEQYF	TGCAGCGTTGAAATGGCGACTAGCGGGGCCTCCTACGAGCAGTACTTC
TRBJ1-5	few	NA	TRBV19	CASSPGNSNQPQHF	TGTGCCAGTAGCCCAGGGAACAGCAATCAGCCCCAGCATTTT
TRBJ2-1	NA	NA	TRBV7-9	CASSLKVGQDNEQFF	TGTGCCAGCAGCTTAAAAGTCGGGCAGGACAATGAGCAGTTCTTC
TRBJ1-6	few	TRBD1	TRBV25-1	CASAQGNNSPLHF	TGTGCCAGTGCACAGGGGAATAATTCACCCCTCCACTTT
TRBJ2-1	NA	TRBD1	TRBV6-5	CASSADRSPFNEQFF	TGTGCCAGCAGCGCGGACAGGAGCCCCTTCAATGAGCAGTTCTTC
TRBJ2-7	NA	NA	TRBV19	CASSLLLAYEQYF	TGTGCCAGTAGCTTATTGCTAGCCTACGAGCAGTACTTC
TRBJ2-2	NA	NA	TRBV9	CASSFGRGWTGELFF	TGTGCCAGCAGCTTCGGGAGAGGATGGACCGGGGAGCTGTTTTTT
TRBJ1-2	NA	NA	TRBV5-1	CASSRDGYGYTF	TGCGCCAGCAGCCGGGACGGCTATGGCTACACCTTC